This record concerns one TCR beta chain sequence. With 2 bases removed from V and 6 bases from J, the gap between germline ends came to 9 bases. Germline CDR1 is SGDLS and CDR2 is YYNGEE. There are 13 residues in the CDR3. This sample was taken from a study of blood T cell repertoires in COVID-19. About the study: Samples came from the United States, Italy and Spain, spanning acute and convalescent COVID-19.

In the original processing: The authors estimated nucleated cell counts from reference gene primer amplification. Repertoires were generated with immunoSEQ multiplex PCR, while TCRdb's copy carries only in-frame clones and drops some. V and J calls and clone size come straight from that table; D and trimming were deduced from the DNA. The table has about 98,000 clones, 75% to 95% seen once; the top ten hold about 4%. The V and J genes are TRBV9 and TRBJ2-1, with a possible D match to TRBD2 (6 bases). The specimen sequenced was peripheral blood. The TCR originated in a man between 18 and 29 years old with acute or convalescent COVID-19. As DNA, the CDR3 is TGTGCCAGCAGCGTGCCGGGAGTCAATGAGCAGTTCTTC. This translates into CASSVPGVNEQFF. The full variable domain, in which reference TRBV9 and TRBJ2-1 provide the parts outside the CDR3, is DSGVTQTPKHLITATGQRVTLRCSPRSGDLSVYWYQQSLDQGLQFLIQYYNGEERAKGNILERFSAQQFPDLHSELNLSSLELGDSALYFCASSVPGVNEQFFGPGTRLTVL.